The rows below give T cell receptor beta chains drawn from one sample of a study of blood T cells in healthy people across ages. TCRdb recomputed calls from the 5' RACE reads with MiXCR, one row per CDR3 protein. The repertoire holds about 970,000 distinct CDR3 sequences, roughly 51% seen once, with over 20% in the top ten. The specimen sequenced was blood. The receptors were sampled from a woman aged 55 to 70 in good health. The CDR3 runs from the conserved cysteine through the conserved F or W. The order of the fields is J gene, V gene, clone size, D gene, CDR3 protein, CDR3 DNA. D genes are given only for firm matches. Size tells how often a clone was seen (once, few, many) or the class of an expanded clone, and some rows leave it out.

J: TRBJ2-1; V: TRBV15; size: NA; D: TRBD2; CDR3: CATSRDRTSGSDNEQFF; DNA: TGTGCCACCAGCAGAGATCGGACTAGCGGGAGCGACAATGAGCAGTTCTTC
J: TRBJ2-7; V: TRBV7-2; size: NA; D: NA; CDR3: CASSVVSGFYEQYF; DNA: TGTGCCAGCAGCGTAGTTTCGGGTTTTTACGAGCAGTACTTC
J: TRBJ2-1; V: TRBV27; size: NA; D: TRBD2; CDR3: CATAGLAGGSYNEQFF; DNA: TGTGCCACCGCTGGACTAGCGGGAGGTTCCTACAATGAGCAGTTCTTC
J: TRBJ2-5; V: TRBV4-1; size: many; D: TRBD2; CDR3: CASSLGGRETQYF; DNA: TGTGCCAGCAGCTTGGGGGGGAGAGAGACCCAGTACTTC
J: TRBJ2-7; V: TRBV29-1; size: few; D: NA; CDR3: CSGAGAYEQYF; DNA: TGCAGCGGGGCAGGGGCCTACGAGCAGTACTTC
J: TRBJ2-1; V: TRBV20-1; size: NA; D: TRBD2; CDR3: CSAPPRTSGSNEQFF; DNA: TGCAGTGCACCTCCGAGGACTAGCGGGAGTAATGAGCAGTTCTTC
J: TRBJ1-2; V: TRBV20-1; size: NA; D: NA; CDR3: CSAVDSGANYGYTF; DNA: TGCAGTGCTGTTGACAGCGGAGCTAACTATGGCTACACCTTC
J: TRBJ1-1; V: TRBV6-1; size: NA; D: TRBD1; CDR3: CASQQGHYAGDAEAFF; DNA: TGTGCCAGCCAACAGGGGCATTACGCCGGGGACGCTGAAGCTTTCTTT
J: TRBJ2-7; V: TRBV5-1; size: NA; D: TRBD2; CDR3: CASSLVAGGKFYEQYF; DNA: TGCGCCAGCAGCTTGGTTGCGGGAGGGAAGTTTTACGAGCAGTACTTC
J: TRBJ2-3; V: TRBV5-5; size: NA; D: TRBD1; CDR3: CASSLFGTGGTDTQYF; DNA: TGTGCCAGCAGCTTGTTTGGGACAGGGGGCACAGATACGCAGTATTTT
J: TRBJ2-4; V: TRBV7-9; size: NA; D: NA; CDR3: CASTDYGGPKNIQYF; DNA: TGTGCCAGCACCGATTATGGGGGGCCCAAAAACATTCAGTACTTC
J: TRBJ2-7; V: TRBV28; size: NA; D: NA; CDR3: CASSLGSGYIVEQYF; DNA: TGTGCCAGCAGTTTAGGGTCAGGGTATATAGTCGAGCAGTACTTC
J: TRBJ2-7; V: TRBV3-1; size: NA; D: TRBD2; CDR3: CANSQAGASYEQYF; DNA: TGTGCCAACAGCCAGGCGGGAGCTTCCTACGAGCAGTACTTC
J: TRBJ2-3; V: TRBV6-6; size: few; D: NA; CDR3: CASSYALGSPTDTQYF; DNA: TGTGCCAGCAGTTACGCCCTGGGCAGCCCCACAGATACGCAGTATTTT
J: TRBJ1-2; V: TRBV6-5; size: NA; D: TRBD1; CDR3: CASSGQGRRGYGYTF; DNA: TGTGCCAGCAGCGGACAGGGAAGAAGGGGCTATGGCTACACCTTC
J: TRBJ1-5; V: TRBV7-2; size: NA; D: NA; CDR3: CAVRGSNQPQHF; DNA: TGTGCCGTCCGGGGTAGCAATCAGCCCCAGCATTTT
J: TRBJ2-7; V: TRBV28; size: few; D: TRBD2; CDR3: CASSSPTSGRYEQYF; DNA: TGTGCCAGCAGTTCTCCGACTAGCGGGAGATACGAGCAGTACTTC
J: TRBJ1-1; V: TRBV6-4; size: NA; D: TRBD1; CDR3: CASRPDRGEVGEAFF; DNA: TGTGCCAGCAGACCCGACAGGGGCGAGGTGGGTGAAGCTTTCTTT
J: TRBJ2-5; V: TRBV28; size: NA; D: NA; CDR3: CASSLTQGGETQYF; DNA: TGTGCCAGCAGCTTAACTCAGGGGGGAGAGACCCAGTACTTC
J: TRBJ2-7; V: TRBV10-3; size: NA; D: NA; CDR3: CATRDSGLYNEQYF; DNA: TGTGCCACGCGGGACAGCGGACTATACAATGAGCAGTACTTC
J: TRBJ2-5; V: TRBV7-2; size: few; D: NA; CDR3: CASSFLPLQETQYF; DNA: TGTGCCAGCAGCTTTCTACCCTTGCAAGAGACCCAGTACTTC
J: TRBJ2-4; V: TRBV29-1; size: many; D: NA; CDR3: CSVSMGNIQYF; DNA: TGCAGCGTTAGTATGGGGAACATTCAGTACTTC
J: TRBJ2-4; V: TRBV27; size: few; D: TRBD1; CDR3: CASSRNPRQGRNIQYF; DNA: TGTGCCAGCAGCCGAAACCCAAGACAGGGGAGAAACATTCAGTACTTC
J: TRBJ2-1; V: TRBV7-2; size: NA; D: NA; CDR3: CASSLLANPHNEQFF; DNA: TGTGCCAGCAGCTTACTAGCCAACCCCCACAATGAGCAGTTCTTC
J: TRBJ2-1; V: TRBV20-1; size: once; D: TRBD2; CDR3: CSATGLADQNEQFF; DNA: TGCAGTGCCACCGGACTAGCGGATCAAAATGAGCAGTTCTTC
J: TRBJ2-5; V: TRBV27; size: NA; D: NA; CDR3: CASSLSPTAQETQYF; DNA: TGTGCCAGCAGTTTATCCCCTACAGCACAAGAGACCCAGTACTTC
J: TRBJ2-3; V: TRBV3-1; size: few; D: TRBD2; CDR3: CASSQDQGLAADTQYF; DNA: TGTGCCAGCAGCCAAGATCAGGGACTAGCTGCAGATACGCAGTATTTT
J: TRBJ1-5; V: TRBV27; size: NA; D: TRBD1; CDR3: CASSDGQGGNNQPQHF; DNA: TGTGCCAGCAGTGACGGACAGGGGGGAAACAATCAGCCCCAGCATTTT
J: TRBJ2-5; V: TRBV3-1; size: once; D: TRBD1; CDR3: CASSQEGQIFQETQYF; DNA: TGTGCCAGCAGCCAAGAGGGACAGATCTTTCAAGAGACCCAGTACTTC
J: TRBJ2-7; V: TRBV7-2; size: NA; D: TRBD2; CDR3: CASSAQSGTYEQYF; DNA: TGTGCCAGCAGCGCCCAAAGCGGGACCTACGAGCAGTACTTC
J: TRBJ2-3; V: TRBV18; size: NA; D: TRBD2; CDR3: CASSRRTSGSSTDTQYF; DNA: TGTGCCAGCTCACGTCGGACTAGCGGGAGTTCCACAGATACGCAGTATTTT
J: TRBJ2-5; V: TRBV20-1; size: many; D: NA; CDR3: CSASYGGWEETQYF; DNA: TGCAGTGCTAGCTACGGCGGGTGGGAAGAGACCCAGTACTTC
J: TRBJ2-3; V: TRBV2; size: NA; D: TRBD2; CDR3: CASSSGRRGTDTQYF; DNA: TGTGCCAGCTCTAGCGGGAGGAGGGGCACAGATACGCAGTATTTT
J: TRBJ1-1; V: TRBV28; size: NA; D: NA; CDR3: CASSLFGGGRDTEAFF; DNA: TGTGCCAGCAGTTTATTTGGAGGGGGGAGGGACACTGAAGCTTTCTTT
J: TRBJ1-5; V: TRBV4-1; size: NA; D: NA; CDR3: CASSQVYGGGGNQPQHF; DNA: TGCGCCAGCAGCCAAGTCTACGGAGGTGGGGGCAATCAGCCCCAGCATTTT
J: TRBJ1-1; V: TRBV4-2; size: NA; D: NA; CDR3: CASSQDTTGEAFF; DNA: TGTGCCAGCAGCCAAGATACGACGGGGGAAGCTTTCTTT
J: TRBJ2-7; V: TRBV4-1; size: few; D: TRBD2; CDR3: CASSPTGLAGGWYEQYF; DNA: TGCGCCAGCAGCCCCACCGGACTAGCGGGAGGTTGGTACGAGCAGTACTTC
J: TRBJ2-7; V: TRBV20-1; size: NA; D: NA; CDR3: CSALSGQGLYEQYF; DNA: TGCAGTGCCCTTTCGGGTCAGGGTTTATACGAGCAGTACTTC
J: TRBJ1-5; V: TRBV19; size: NA; D: TRBD1; CDR3: CASSAGQTNQPQHF; DNA: TGTGCCAGTAGTGCGGGACAGACTAATCAGCCCCAGCATTTT
J: TRBJ2-3; V: TRBV9; size: NA; D: TRBD2; CDR3: CASSVRSGTSGRDTQYF; DNA: TGTGCCAGCAGCGTTCGAAGCGGGACTAGCGGGAGAGATACGCAGTATTTT
J: TRBJ2-1; V: TRBV20-1; size: many; D: TRBD2; CDR3: CSARRLAGASYNEQFF; DNA: TGCAGTGCTAGGAGGCTAGCGGGAGCGTCCTACAATGAGCAGTTCTTC
J: TRBJ2-1; V: TRBV2; size: NA; D: NA; CDR3: CASGGRTSSYNEQFF; DNA: TGTGCCAGCGGGGGCAGGACGAGCTCCTACAATGAGCAGTTCTTC
J: TRBJ2-5; V: TRBV4-2; size: few; D: TRBD2; CDR3: CASSQELAGGRLQETQYF; DNA: TGTGCCAGCAGCCAAGAACTAGCGGGAGGGCGCCTCCAAGAGACCCAGTACTTC
J: TRBJ2-1; V: TRBV28; size: NA; D: TRBD1; CDR3: CASSLSGLDRPHNEQFF; DNA: TGTGCCAGCAGTTTAAGCGGTCTGGACAGGCCACACAATGAGCAGTTCTTC
J: TRBJ2-7; V: TRBV5-1; size: few; D: TRBD1; CDR3: CASSPRTGWYEQYF; DNA: TGCGCCAGCAGCCCCCGGACAGGGTGGTACGAGCAGTACTTC
J: TRBJ1-2; V: TRBV28; size: NA; D: NA; CDR3: CASSPDIGYTF; DNA: TGTGCCAGCAGTCCGGACATTGGCTACACCTTC
J: TRBJ2-4; V: TRBV30; size: NA; D: NA; CDR3: CAWSKIPRDIQYF; DNA: TGTGCCTGGAGTAAGATCCCTAGGGACATTCAGTACTTC
J: TRBJ2-1; V: TRBV20-1; size: few; D: TRBD2; CDR3: CSARDESSGRVNEQFF; DNA: TGCAGTGCTAGAGATGAAAGTAGCGGGAGGGTTAATGAGCAGTTCTTC
J: TRBJ2-7; V: TRBV20-1; size: NA; D: NA; CDR3: CSAGRAEPLTYEQYF; DNA: TGCAGTGCAGGACGGGCGGAGCCACTCACCTACGAGCAGTACTTC
J: TRBJ2-7; V: TRBV10-2; size: NA; D: NA; CDR3: CASSGLAYYEQYF; DNA: TGCGCCAGCAGTGGGCTAGCCTACTACGAGCAGTACTTC
J: TRBJ2-7; V: TRBV21-1; size: NA; D: NA; CDR3: CASRTGGHSYEQYF; DNA: TGTGCCAGCCGAACGGGGGGGCACTCCTACGAGCAGTACTTC
J: TRBJ2-7; V: TRBV6-6; size: few; D: TRBD1; CDR3: CASGARDRAPYEQYF; DNA: TGTGCCAGCGGCGCCCGGGACAGGGCACCCTACGAGCAGTACTTC
J: TRBJ1-6; V: TRBV7-9; size: NA; D: NA; CDR3: CASSGGTGGSPLHF; DNA: TGTGCCAGCAGTGGAGGGACTGGCGGTTCACCCCTCCACTTT